These 27 T cell receptor beta chains were all obtained from the same sample, sequenced in a study of blood T cell repertoires in COVID-19. TCRdb's copy holds only in-frame clones and misses some; the assay was immunoSEQ multiplex PCR. In the table there are about 280,000 clones, about nine tenths of which are singletons. The sample comprised peripheral blood. These receptors were collected from a middle-aged woman who had recovered from COVID-19.

J is TRBJ2-5 and V is TRBV5-1; TRBD2 matches at 8 bases. CDR1 is SGHRS, CDR2 YFSETQ, per germline. V lost 4 bases to trimming and J lost 3 bases; unmatched junction nucleotides: 11. The CDR3 runs to 16 residues. CDR3 sequence reads: CASSPVLSAGEETQYF. CDR3 DNA sequence: TGCGCCAGCAGCCCCGTTTTATCAGCGGGAGAAGAGACCCAGTACTTC.

The J gene is TRBJ1-2, the V gene TRBV7-2; 8 positions agree with TRBD1. This CDR3 comprises 15 residues. V shed 0 bases and J 4 bases; nucleotides not matched to a gene: 4. CDR1 is SGHTA, CDR2 FQGNSA, per germline. Here the CDR3 reads CASSLASGGGYGYTF. CDR3 in DNA: TGTGCCAGCAGCTTAGCCTCAGGGGGCGGCTATGGCTACACCTTC.

The sample holds one count of this clone. This sequence joins TRBV5-1 and TRBJ2-7, with 7 bases identical to TRBD1. The V gene's germline CDR1 is SGHRS and CDR2 YFSETQ. J was trimmed by 7 bases and V by 4 bases; bases with no gene match: 11. The CDR3 has 14 residues. The CDR3 region has the DNA TGCGCCAGCAGCAGCGGACAGGCCCCTTTTGAGCAGTACTTC. Amino acid sequence: CASSSGQAPFEQYF.

CDR3 DNA sequence: TGTGCCAGCAGTGCCGGGACTAGCGGGAGGGCAGATACGCAGTATTTT. This sequence encodes CASSAGTSGRADTQYF. This chain uses TRBV2 with TRBJ2-3; 16 nucleotides agree with TRBD2. Germline V CDR1 and CDR2: SNHLY, FYNNEI. The trim removed 4 bases at V and 4 bases at J, leaving 2 bases unmatched. The CDR3 contains 16 residues.

This chain links TRBV30 with TRBJ2-3; D call uncertain. This CDR3 is 13 amino acids long. Germline V gene data show CDR1 as GTSNPN and CDR2 as SVGIG (reference sequence). The V and J ends lost 3 bases and 4 bases respectively, with 11 bases between them. CDR3: CAWSPVRADTQYF. As DNA, the CDR3 is TGTGCCTGGAGCCCCGTTCGGGCAGATACGCAGTATTTT. Supplemented by reference TRBV30 and TRBJ2-3, the full variable domain reads SQTIHQWPATLVQPVGSPLSLECTVEGTSNPNLYWYRQAAGRGLQLLFYSVGIGQISSEVPQNLSASRPQDRQFILSSKKLLLSDSGFYLCAWSPVRADTQYFGPGTRLTVL.

The chain recombines TRBV5-8 with TRBJ2-3; no clear D gene. Germline CDR1 SGHTS, CDR2 YDEGEE. Trimming pared 0 bases from V and 0 bases from J, leaving 5 bases between. The CDR3 is made up of 14 amino acids. The CDR3 spells CASSLAGSTDTQYF. The DNA of the CDR3 is TGTGCCAGCAGCTTGGCAGGTAGCACAGATACGCAGTATTTT.

The V and J genes are TRBV5-6 and TRBJ2-7; tentatively, D is TRBD2 (7 bases). V lost 7 bases to trimming and J lost 4 bases, with 21 bases between them. CDR3 length equals 15 residues. Germline loops: CDR1 SGHDT, CDR2 YYEEEE. The CDR3 DNA follows: TGTGCCAGCCACAAGAGGGGGGGCGCTGGGTACGAGCAGTACTTC. Translated, it gives CASHKRGGAGYEQYF.

The V call is TRBV30, the J call TRBJ1-6; the D gene is possibly TRBD1 (6 bases). Germline assignment: CDR1 GTSNPN and CDR2 SVGIG (reference sequence). V lost 0 bases and J 10 bases, leaving 16 bases between the germline ends. The CDR3 sequence is 15 residues long. This CDR3 is CAWSVHPGAGSPLHF. The CDR3 DNA sequence: TGTGCCTGGAGTGTACATCCAGGGGCAGGGTCACCCCTCCACTTT.

The chain carries TRBV20-1 and TRBJ1-3; the match to TRBD1 covers 9 bases. V lost 3 bases and J lost 2; bases outside the gene matches: 5. The CDR3 runs 15 residues. The germline V gene has CDR1 DFQATT and CDR2 SNEGSKA (reference sequence). In DNA, the CDR3 is TGCAGTGCTAGTCCGGACAGGGGCACTGGAAACACCATATATTTT. Residues: CSASPDRGTGNTIYF.

The chain recombines TRBV7-9 with TRBJ2-1, with 12 nucleotides matching TRBD2. CDR1 is SEHNR, CDR2 FQNEAQ, per germline (reference sequence). With V trimmed by 0 bases and J by 10 bases, 10 bases remained unmatched. There are 17 residues in the CDR3. The CDR3 protein is CASSLATASGRAREQFF. The CDR3 nucleotides are TGTGCCAGCAGCTTAGCAACGGCTAGCGGGAGGGCCAGGGAGCAGTTCTTC.

The chain is built from TRBV6-5 and TRBJ1-3; 9 positions agree with TRBD1. The germline CDR1 and CDR2 sequences are MNHEY and SVGAGI. The CDR3 loop spans 15 amino acids. V was pared by 0 bases and J by 4 bases, with 1 base of the junction left unmatched. This CDR3 is CASSYSDRGGNTIYF. The CDR3 coding sequence is TGTGCCAGCAGTTACTCGGACAGGGGAGGAAACACCATATATTTT.

The chain links TRBV5-1 to TRBJ2-1; 9 nucleotides agree with TRBD1. This CDR3 is built from 17 residues. Germline assignment: CDR1 SGHRS and CDR2 YFSETQ. Trimming removed 4 bases from V and 0 bases from J; junction bases left unmatched: 8. As DNA, the CDR3 is TGCGCCAGCAGCGGTGGGACAGGGCAGAGCTCCTACAATGAGCAGTTCTTC. Its protein is CASSGGTGQSSYNEQFF.

The chain is built from TRBV12-3 or TRBV12-4 and TRBJ1-2; possibly TRBD1 for D (6 bases). With 3 bases removed from V and 11 bases from J, the gap between germline ends came to 16 bases. The CDR3 is 13 residues long. CDR3 coding DNA: TGTGCCAGCAGTTTTTCGGGGGGCGGAGTATACACCTTC. Amino acids: CASSFSGGGVYTF.

The chain is built from TRBV6-5 and TRBJ1-4; D gene unclear. Trimming stripped 6 bases from V and 8 bases from J, with 13 bases between. The CDR3 loop spans 13 amino acids. Germline V gene sequence: CDR1 MNHEY, CDR2 SVGAGI. The CDR3 DNA reads as TGTGCCAGCAGGGCCCCCCTCGGGGAAAAACTGTTTTTT. This gives the protein CASRAPLGEKLFF.

CDR3 sequence (DNA): TGTGCCAGCAGCTTGGACCTGAGCTCCTACAATGAGCAGTTCTTC. This encodes CASSLDLSSYNEQFF. The chain uses TRBV5-4 and TRBJ2-1, with D unclear. Trimming stripped 0 bases from V and 0 bases from J, with 7 bases between. The germline gives CDR1 SGHNT, CDR2 YYREEE (reference sequence). The CDR3 loop spans 15 amino acids.

The V call is TRBV13, the J call TRBJ1-1; a weak D match, TRBD1 (5 bases). Per germline, CDR1 PRHDT and CDR2 FYEKMQ (reference sequence). There are 15 residues in the CDR3. Trimming took 5 bases from V and 2 from J, leaving 15 bases between them. CDR3 nucleotides: TGTGCCAGCAGCGCGGGGCGGTCATTAAACACTGAAGCTTTCTTT. This encodes CASSAGRSLNTEAFF.

The chain combines TRBV23-1 with TRBJ2-5; 10 nucleotides line up with TRBD1. TRBV23-1 is recorded as an ORF, its role being uncertain. The trim removed 0 bases at V and 4 bases at J, leaving 8 bases unmatched. The CDR3 spans 17 residues. The CDR3 coding sequence is TGCGCCAGCAGTCAATCGAGAGACAGGGGGCTCGGAGAGACCCAGTACTTC. This sequence encodes CASSQSRDRGLGETQYF.

This clone showed up just a few times. V is TRBV6-5 and J is TRBJ1-5; unclear D gene. Germline CDR1 is MNHEY and CDR2 is SVGAGI. This CDR3 region has 14 residues. Between the trimmed V and J ends, which lost 6 bases and 4 bases, there was a span of 13 bases. The CDR3 is CASRGGRRNQPQHF. The CDR3 DNA reads as TGTGCCAGCAGAGGCGGGCGACGGAATCAGCCCCAGCATTTT.

The chain combines TRBV14 with TRBJ2-7, with TRBD2 identical over 12 bases. Germline-derived CDR1 and CDR2 are SGHDN and FVKESK. Trimming cost V 4 bases and J 3 bases; bases outside gene matches: 28. This CDR3 region has 23 residues. CDR3 in DNA: TGTGCCAGCAGCCGAGCCGGGACAGAATTTTTCGGGACTAGCGGGCGCACACGCTACGAGCAGTACTTC. The encoded protein is CASSRAGTEFFGTSGRTRYEQYF.

The rearrangement links TRBV5-6 to TRBJ1-4; possible D gene TRBD1, 5 bases. In germline, CDR1 is SGHDT, CDR2 YYEEEE. V lost 0 bases and J 8 bases, leaving 5 bases between the germline ends. The CDR3 length is 12 residues. CDR3 loop: CASSLGQEKLFF. The CDR3 bases are TGTGCCAGCAGCTTGGGACAGGAAAAACTGTTTTTT.

This chain joins TRBV2 and TRBJ2-1; 10 bases match TRBD2. Germline CDR1 is SNHLY and CDR2 is FYNNEI. V trimming: 4 bases; J trimming: 7 bases; junction bases outside the gene matches: 13. This CDR3 is built from 17 residues. In DNA, the CDR3 is TGTGCCAGCAGTGGAGGATTGGGACTAGCGCAAGGGAATGAGCAGTTCTTC. This sequence encodes CASSGGLGLAQGNEQFF.

The chain is built from TRBV6-5 and TRBJ2-7; D is possibly TRBD2 (6 bases). V was cut by 0 bases and J by 5 bases, with 11 bases left in between. Germline lookup yields CDR1 MNHEY and CDR2 SVGAGI. The CDR3 covers 14 residues. CDR3 sequence (DNA): TGTGCCAGCAGTTACTCAACTAGCTCGGACGAGCAGTACTTC. Its translation is CASSYSTSSDEQYF.

The V and J genes are TRBV6-2 or TRBV6-3 and TRBJ2-3; the D gene is possibly TRBD2 (5 bases). V lost 2 bases and J lost 3, with 18 bases in between. CDR3 length equals 17 residues. Germline-derived CDR1 and CDR2 are MNHEY and SVGEGT. This chain's CDR3 is CASSYEEAERRTDTQYF. The CDR3 nucleotides read TGTGCCAGCAGTTACGAGGAGGCCGAGCGGCGAACAGATACGCAGTATTTT.

This rearrangement joins TRBV28 to TRBJ2-1; 15 nucleotides agree with TRBD2. Trimming at V came to 5 bases and at J to 0 bases, leaving 11 bases not matched to a gene. The CDR3 runs to 20 residues. Germline assignment: CDR1 MDHEN and CDR2 SYDVKM. The CDR3 nucleotides read TGTGCCAGCAGTCTTGTCACCGGGACTAGCGGGGGGAGCTCCTACAATGAGCAGTTCTTC. It encodes CASSLVTGTSGGSSYNEQFF.

The chain combines TRBV7-6 with TRBJ2-2; 10 bases align to TRBD2. Losses at the gene ends were 0 bases for V and 3 bases for J; bases not matched to a gene: 7. Per germline, CDR1 SGHVS and CDR2 FNYEAQ. CDR3 length: 18 residues. In DNA, the CDR3 is TGTGCCAGCAGCTTAGCGACCGGTCTAGCGGGAGACACCGGGGAGCTGTTTTTT. Its translation: CASSLATGLAGDTGELFF.

The rearrangement joins TRBV27 to TRBJ2-7; 16 nucleotides align to TRBD2. This CDR3 spans 17 amino acids. V lost 3 bases, J lost 4 bases, and 6 bases stayed unmatched. Germline values: CDR1 MNHEY, CDR2 SMNVEV (reference sequence). In DNA, the CDR3 is TGTGCCAGCAGTTTCCGGGGACTAGCGGGAGGGGTATACGAGCAGTACTTC. Its translation: CASSFRGLAGGVYEQYF.

The genes are TRBV5-1 and TRBJ2-2; 8 bases match TRBD1. Germline V gene sequence: CDR1 SGHRS, CDR2 YFSETQ. Trimming removed 0 bases from V and 1 base from J; junction bases left unmatched: 2. CDR3 length: 16 amino acids. Here the CDR3 DNA reads TGCGCCAGCAGCTTGGCTGGACAGGGGAACACCGGGGAGCTGTTTTTT. Translating it yields CASSLAGQGNTGELFF.